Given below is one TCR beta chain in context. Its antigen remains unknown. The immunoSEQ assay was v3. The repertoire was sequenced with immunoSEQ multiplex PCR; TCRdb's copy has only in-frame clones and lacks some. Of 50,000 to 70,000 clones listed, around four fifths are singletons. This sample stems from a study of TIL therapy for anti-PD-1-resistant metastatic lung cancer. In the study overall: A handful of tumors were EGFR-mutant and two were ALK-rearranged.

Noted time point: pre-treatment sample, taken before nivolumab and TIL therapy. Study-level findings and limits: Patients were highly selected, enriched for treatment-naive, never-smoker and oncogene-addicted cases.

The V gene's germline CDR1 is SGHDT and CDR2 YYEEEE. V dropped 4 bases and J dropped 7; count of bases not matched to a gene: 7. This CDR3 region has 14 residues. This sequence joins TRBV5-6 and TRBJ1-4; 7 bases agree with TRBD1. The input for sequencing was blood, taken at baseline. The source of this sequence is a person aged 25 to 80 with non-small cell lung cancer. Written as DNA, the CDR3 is TGTGCCAGCAGCACCCCCGGGACAGCTGAAAAACTGTTTTTT. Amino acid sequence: CASSTPGTAEKLFF.